This record covers a single TCR beta chain. Its antigen is undetermined. This sample was taken from a study of OX40 agonist ivuxolimab in advanced cancers. General study results and limits: Low clonal expansion, among the lowest seen, marked partial responders at 0.1-3.0 mg/kg.

The assay was immunoSEQ multiplex PCR, and TCRdb's table has in-frame clones only and misses some. The sample yields fewer than 35,000 clones, around nine tenths seen once. The V gene lost 4 bases and the J gene lost 5 bases, with 18 bases spanning the gap. Germline assignment: CDR1 SGHRS and CDR2 YFSETQ. The CDR3 runs 16 residues. The chain carries TRBV5-1 and TRBJ1-4; D might be TRBD1 (5 bases). The origin of this receptor is an adult with an advanced solid tumor such as melanoma, head and neck, liver or kidney cancer. The starting material was CD4+ or CD8+ T cells sorted from blood, obtained in a trial of the OX40 agonist ivuxolimab. The CDR3 DNA is TGCGCCAGCAGCGCGACGGCGCACCCAGGGAATGAAAAACTGTTTTTT. Translating gives CASSATAHPGNEKLFF.